This T cell receptor (beta chain) was observed in a study of blood T cells in healthy people across ages. The germline V gene encodes CDR1 SGHVS and CDR2 FNYEAQ. The junction had 8 bases not matched to a gene; V was cut back by 0 bases and J by 6 bases. There are 15 residues in the CDR3. Each sample provided at least 5 micrograms of extracted total RNA. Combining a sample-barcoded 5' primer with a J-beta primer mix, a second PCR ran for roughly 7 to 11 cycles. MiXCR, applied by TCRdb to the 5' RACE reads, yields one record per CDR3 protein. The top ten clones hold 9% to 9.5% of a sample with over 750,000 distinct CDR3 sequences, around 25% of them seen once. As concerns this clonotype: No antigen is known for it.

Study-wide findings and caveats: No conclusive comparison of naive versus antigen-experienced cells was possible with unsorted PBMCs. Older age coincided with a roughly linear decline in TCR beta diversity per million T cells.

This sample was shared with a second study, whose subject was T cells of mothers and their children. Turning to that study: cDNA was made from all extracted RNA, around 1.5 ug per 15 ul.

This sequence originates from a boy aged 5-17 years in good health. The chain employs TRBV7-6 and TRBJ2-7; 7 positions agree with TRBD2. The sequencing input was blood. CDR3 sequence reads: CASSLAATSYSEQYF. The CDR3 DNA is TGTGCCAGCAGCTTAGCGGCGACTAGCTACTCCGAGCAGTACTTC.